This T cell receptor (beta chain) appears in the sequencing data of a study of blood T cells in healthy people across ages. Each donor was a healthy Caucasian individual from Russia, aged about 6 to 100. Using a J-beta primer mix together with a sample-barcoded 5' primer, a second PCR was run for roughly 6 to 11 cycles. MiXCR, run by TCRdb on the 5' RACE reads, gives a single entry per CDR3 protein. The sample consists of 1,500,000 or so distinct CDR3 sequences, approximately 59% of them appearing once. V lost 10 bases, J lost 3 bases, and 7 bases stayed unmatched. The CDR3 has 13 amino acids. Germline lookup yields CDR1 MNHEY and CDR2 SMNVEV (reference sequence).

The sample consisted of blood. The chain is built from TRBV27 and TRBJ2-7; TRBD1 matches 9 bases. The clonotype was recovered from a man in his late teens or twenties in good health. The CDR3 sequence: CATRRQGVYEQYF. For the CDR3, the DNA is TGTGCCACCAGACGACAGGGGGTCTACGAGCAGTACTTC.